This T cell receptor beta chain was observed in a study of graft-versus-host responses after intestinal transplantation (dated by TCRdb to the early 2020s). Study-level background: The transplants that recipients received were multivisceral, liver-intestinal, or isolated intestinal. After intestinal transplantation, graft-versus-host and host-versus-graft alloreactive T cell clones were followed in the graft, circulation and bone marrow using bulk TCR-beta CDR3 sequencing. Alloreactive clones were identified by sequencing pre-transplant mixed lymphocyte reaction products and comparing them with unstimulated pre-transplant donor and recipient T cells. Every recipient was given anti-thymocyte globulin induction, followed by 2 to 4 years of maintenance tacrolimus and steroids. The cohort enrolled some 23 intestinal transplant recipients, one of whom was a retransplant, and a few patients without pretransplant specimens were excluded. Rather than going through the commercial service, samples from a few later patients were sequenced in-house on an Illumina MiSeq and processed with MiXCR. A peak of at least 4% donor T cells among recipient peripheral blood mononuclear cells was the definition used for donor T cell macrochimerism.

Blood samples were collected up to 4 times in the first month after transplant and then at least monthly when available. Comment on this clone: The clone's antigen remains unknown. One base away there is no much larger clone; base qualities are not given.

The CDR3 sequence holds 13 residues, the cysteine and phenylalanine included. Only CDR3 DNA remains: 39 bases, in frame from the first base. Between the V and J ends, shortened by 6 bases and 4 bases respectively, the junction contains 16 bases. CDR1 SQVTM and CDR2 ANQGSEA are derived from the germline V gene. Libraries were built with the immunoSEQ multiplex PCR assay. For most patients, genomic DNA was subjected to high-throughput TCR-beta CDR3 sequencing by Adaptive Biotechnologies. For the original study's pipeline: Adaptive's ImmunoSEQ software was the source of the TCR sequencing data for 15 to 20 patients, while a few other patients were processed with MiXCR and VDJtools. Because the origin of CDR3 nucleotide sequences shared between donor and recipient could not be assigned, those sequences were removed. To count as alloreactive, a clone needed at least 2-fold expansion over unstimulated cells and a minimum CFSE-low frequency of 0.002% (template counts) or 0.001% (read counts). Clones detected in sequenced pre-transplant spleen, lymph node, or MLR CFSE-low populations of the donor or recipient were defined as mappable. Cumulative frequency of alloreactive clones was calculated as a percentage of all sequences weighted by copy number. The clones in this table, taken by TCRdb from immuneACCESS, are in-frame only. Not every clone is retained; where verified, under half of the shortfall comes from an unresolved V gene, and the cause of the rest is unknown. V and J calls and clone size are those listed in that table; D and trimming were worked out from the DNA. Present in this sample are 62,000 or so clones, roughly 90% of which were seen just once. Jointly, the top ten make up around 1.5% of the sample.

Results the study describes overall, beyond this receptor: Conclusions were limited by the relatively low number and heterogeneity of intestinal transplant patients. Early after transplant, peak levels of circulating GvH clones were associated with declines in HvG clones. Patients with donor T cell macrochimerism had high GvH to HvG T cell clonal ratios in their allografts. GvH clones were found in recipient bone marrow, and some of the GvH clones appeared earlier in ileal mucosa or blood, which is consistent with an intestinal mucosal origin.

The rearrangement combines TRBV29-1 with TRBJ2-7; a tentative D call is TRBD1 (6 bases match). The source material was PBMCs, sampled 26 days after transplant. This clonotype was sampled from a human patient who received an intestinal transplant, so some T cells may come from the graft donor. This receptor has the CDR3 CSVGDRTRYEQYF. The sequenced DNA: TGCAGCGTCGGTGACAGGACCAGGTACGAGCAGTACTTC.